Following are 22 T cell receptor beta chains from one sample sequenced in a study of blood T cell repertoires in COVID-19. The table came from immunoSEQ multiplex PCR; TCRdb's copy has only in-frame clones and leaves some out. The profile shows some 240,000 clones, 80% of them singletons. Material: peripheral blood. The receptors stem from a woman in her sixties or seventies with acute or convalescent COVID-19.

The chain has TRBV27 and TRBJ2-3, with 9 bases fitting TRBD2. CDR1 and CDR2 from the germline V gene are MNHEY and SMNVEV (reference sequence). J lost 9 bases, V lost 3 bases, and 13 bases had no gene match. The CDR3 runs 16 residues. The CDR3 spells CASSFLGTSRLGTQYF. CDR3 in DNA: TGTGCCAGCAGTTTTTTAGGGACTAGCCGCCTCGGGACGCAGTATTTT.

This clone was counted between two and nine times. The chain recombines TRBV12-3 or TRBV12-4 with TRBJ1-5; 8 bases are shared with TRBD1. CDR3 size: 12 residues. CDR3 nucleotides: TGTGTCTCAGGGGGCGACAATCAGCCCCAGCATTTT. This codes for CVSGGDNQPQHF.

The rearrangement joins TRBV11-2 to TRBJ2-3, with D hard to call. V shed 0 bases and J shed 10 bases, with 17 bases lying between them. CDR3 length: 15 amino acids. CDR1 SGHAT and CDR2 FQNNGV come from the germline V gene. The CDR3 nucleotides are TGTGCCAGCAGCTTAGATCAAGTAACACCCCGGGCGCAGTATTTT. Protein product: CASSLDQVTPRAQYF.

CDR3 region: CASSLVGLNYGYTF. DNA for the CDR3: TGTGCCAGCAGCTTGGTTGGCCTTAACTATGGCTACACCTTC. The chain recombines TRBV5-6 with TRBJ1-2; no clear D gene. This CDR3 spans 14 amino acids. The germline V gene has CDR1 SGHDT and CDR2 YYEEEE. The ends were cut back, 0 bases at V and 1 base at J, with 7 bases in the middle.

V and J are TRBV21-1 and TRBJ2-7; TRBD2 is the table's D call and was not checked against the DNA. TRBV21-1 is a pseudogene. This CDR3 is 15 amino acids long. CDR3 residues: CASSRQRGGSYEQYF. In DNA form, the CDR3 reads TGTGCCAGCAGCCGACAGCGGGGGGGCTCCTACGAGCAGTACTTC.

The chain joins TRBV27 to TRBJ1-5; 7 nucleotides align to TRBD1. V lost 2 bases to trimming and J lost 1 base; unmatched junction nucleotides: 8. Germline V gene data show CDR1 as MNHEY and CDR2 as SMNVEV (reference sequence). The CDR3 is 17 residues long. CDR3 in amino acids: CASSLIGTAQSNQPQHF. The CDR3 nucleotides are TGTGCCAGCAGTTTAATTGGGACAGCCCAAAGCAATCAGCCCCAGCATTTT.

This chain links TRBV7-9 with TRBJ2-1; tentative D call: TRBD2 (7 bases). This CDR3 has 15 amino acids. The V end lost 0 bases, the J end lost 3 bases, and 9 bases lay between the germline ends. Germline CDR1 reads SEHNR; CDR2 reads FQNEAQ (reference sequence). This CDR3 reads CASSLAGGHYNEQFF. CDR3 sequence (DNA): TGTGCCAGCAGCTTAGCGGGGGGGCACTACAATGAGCAGTTCTTC.

The V call is TRBV18, the J call TRBJ1-2; TRBD1 aligns across 9 bases. Germline V gives CDR1 KGHSH, CDR2 LQKENI. The CDR3 is 15 amino acids. V lost 3 bases to trimming and J lost 4 bases; unmatched junction nucleotides: 6. CDR3 amino acids: CASSPSGTGLYGYTF. DNA for the CDR3: TGTGCCAGCTCACCCTCCGGGACAGGGCTCTATGGCTACACCTTC. Full variable domain (rest looked up from reference TRBV18 and TRBJ1-2): NAGVMQNPRHLVRRRGQEARLRCSPMKGHSHVYWYRQLPEEGLKFMVYLQKENIIDESGMPKERFSAEFPKEGPSILRIQQVVRGDSAAYFCASSPSGTGLYGYTFGSGTRLTVV.

In its sample, this clone was seen a few times. In DNA, the CDR3 is TGTGCCAGCTCGCCAAGACAGGTCCTGAACACTGAAGCTTTCTTT. Translating gives CASSPRQVLNTEAFF. The chain joins TRBV18 to TRBJ1-1; D possibly corresponds to TRBD1 (6 bases). The germline V and J ends were trimmed by 6 bases and 0 bases, with 14 bases remaining between them. The CDR3 covers 15 residues. Germline V lookup: CDR1 KGHSH, CDR2 LQKENI.

This sequence joins TRBV6-5 and TRBJ1-2, with 9 bases fitting TRBD1. The germline gives CDR1 MNHEY, CDR2 SVGAGI. CDR3 size: 13 residues. The V gene end was trimmed by 7 bases and the J gene end by 6 bases; junction bases not matched to a gene: 6. The CDR3 is CASKGQGVNGYTF. The CDR3 DNA reads as TGTGCCAGCAAGGGACAGGGAGTAAATGGCTACACCTTC.

This clone occurred a few times. The J gene is TRBJ2-2, the V gene TRBV29-1; D gene unclear. The CDR3 is made up of 14 amino acids. V lost 0 bases to trimming and J lost 5 bases, with 10 bases between them. The germline gives CDR1 SQVTM, CDR2 ANQGSEA. CDR3 sequence reads: CSVEDRLRTGELFF. The CDR3 bases are TGCAGCGTTGAAGACAGGTTGAGAACCGGGGAGCTGTTTTTT.

This clone was detected only a few times. V gene TRBV24-1 combines with J gene TRBJ1-2, with D possibly being TRBD1 (5 bases). From germline, CDR1 is KGHDR and CDR2 SFDVKD. The V end was cut by 0 bases, the J end by 6 bases, with 16 bases between. The CDR3 runs 16 residues. The CDR3 sequence is CATSDLLPGGEDGYTF. CDR3 bases: TGTGCCACCAGTGATTTGCTCCCCGGGGGGGAGGATGGCTACACCTTC.

The V call is TRBV24-1, the J call TRBJ2-5; D is uncertain. Per germline, CDR1 KGHDR and CDR2 SFDVKD. V shed 3 bases and J shed 5 bases, with 9 bases lying between them. The CDR3 sequence is 13 residues long. CDR3 sequence (DNA): TGTGCCACCAGTGATCCCCCCGTGGAGACCCAGTACTTC. It yields the protein CATSDPPVETQYF.

This clone was seen more than once but under ten times. J is TRBJ2-3 and V is TRBV27; 8 nucleotides align to TRBD1. The CDR3 sequence is 15 residues long. Per germline, CDR1 MNHEY and CDR2 SMNVEV (reference sequence). After removal of 5 bases from V and 7 bases from J, the junction contained 11 bases not matched to a gene. As DNA, the CDR3 is TGTGCCAGCAGTCCCACAGGACAGGGCTCGAATACGCAGTATTTT. Its protein product is CASSPTGQGSNTQYF.

This chain joins TRBV2 and TRBJ2-1; 10 positions match TRBD2. CDR1 SNHLY and CDR2 FYNNEI come from the germline V gene. There are 13 residues in the CDR3. V lost 7 bases and J lost 9; bases outside the gene matches: 6. CDR3 amino acids: CASTSGGAREQFF. CDR3 DNA sequence: TGTGCCAGCACAAGCGGGGGGGCCCGTGAGCAGTTCTTC. Variable domain in full (rest from reference TRBV2 and TRBJ2-1): EPEVTQTPSHQVTQMGQEVILRCVPISNHLYFYWYRQILGQKVEFLVSFYNNEISEKSEIFDDQFSVERPDGSNFTLKIRSTKLEDSAMYFCASTSGGAREQFFGPGTRLTVL.

On this clone: This specimen includes other DNA sequences encoding the same CDR3. The J gene is TRBJ2-1, the V gene TRBV6-2 or TRBV6-3; 12 bases are shared with TRBD2. Looked up from germline, CDR1 is MNHEY and CDR2 is SVGEGT. V trimming: 6 bases; J trimming: 4 bases; junction bases outside the gene matches: 4. The CDR3 is 15 residues long. CDR3 nucleotides: TGTGCCAGCAGCTCCGGGACTAGCGGGTACAATGAGCAGTTCTTC. It yields the protein CASSSGTSGYNEQFF.

The chain recombines TRBV5-1 with TRBJ1-4; a weak D match, TRBD1 (5 bases). The CDR3 has 16 amino acids. The germline V gene encodes CDR1 SGHRS and CDR2 YFSETQ. V was clipped by 3 bases and J by 0 bases, with 12 bases between them. The CDR3 sequence is CASSSRGFATNEKLFF. The CDR3, as DNA: TGCGCCAGCAGCTCAAGGGGTTTTGCAACTAATGAAAAACTGTTTTTT.

The chain carries TRBV7-2 and TRBJ2-2, with a weak D call TRBD2 (6 bases). From germline, CDR1 is SGHTA and CDR2 FQGNSA. Trimming removed 6 bases at V and 0 bases at J, with 11 bases between. The CDR3 spans 15 residues. The CDR3 nucleotides are TGTGCCAGCAGTTTGGGAGGCGCGAACACCGGGGAGCTGTTTTTT. Residues: CASSLGGANTGELFF.

This chain connects TRBV5-1 to TRBJ1-5; no clear D gene. Per the germline V gene, CDR1 is SGHRS and CDR2 is YFSETQ. This CDR3 contains 16 residues. V was pared by 2 bases and J by 4 bases, with 16 bases between. CDR3 protein: CASSFSHYGLNQPQHF. The CDR3, as DNA: TGCGCCAGCAGCTTTAGTCACTACGGTCTAAATCAGCCCCAGCATTTT.

The rearrangement links TRBV5-1 to TRBJ2-2; D gene ambiguous. This CDR3 region has 14 residues. Trimming took off 5 bases at V and 1 base at J, with 9 bases between the two ends. The germline V gene has CDR1 SGHRS and CDR2 YFSETQ. This CDR3 reads CASSPSLNTGELFF. DNA for the CDR3: TGCGCCAGCAGTCCTTCCCTGAACACCGGGGAGCTGTTTTTT.

This sequence joins TRBV7-3 and TRBJ2-2, with 7 bases fitting TRBD1. The CDR3 has 17 residues. Germline CDR1 is SGHTA and CDR2 is FQGTGA. Trimming took 4 bases from V and 0 from J; bases not matched to a gene: 8. This CDR3 is CASSSTPTGSNTGELFF. The CDR3 DNA reads as TGTGCCAGCAGCTCCACCCCGACAGGGTCGAACACCGGGGAGCTGTTTTTT. Full variable domain (missing parts from reference TRBV7-3 and TRBJ2-2): GAGVSQTPSNKVTEKGKYVELRCDPISGHTALYWYRQSLGQGPEFLIYFQGTGAADDSGLPNDRFFAVRPEGSVSTLKIQRTERGDSAVYLCASSSTPTGSNTGELFFGEGSRLTVL.

The chain recombines TRBV10-3 with TRBJ2-2; 8 bases are shared with TRBD1. The CDR3 sequence is 14 residues long. From germline, CDR1 is ENHRY and CDR2 SYGVKD. Unmatched junction bases numbered 10, after V lost 11 bases and J lost 5 bases. The CDR3 region is CACLGQGSTGELFF. CDR3 sequence (DNA): TGTGCCTGCCTAGGACAGGGTTCGACCGGGGAGCTGTTTTTT.